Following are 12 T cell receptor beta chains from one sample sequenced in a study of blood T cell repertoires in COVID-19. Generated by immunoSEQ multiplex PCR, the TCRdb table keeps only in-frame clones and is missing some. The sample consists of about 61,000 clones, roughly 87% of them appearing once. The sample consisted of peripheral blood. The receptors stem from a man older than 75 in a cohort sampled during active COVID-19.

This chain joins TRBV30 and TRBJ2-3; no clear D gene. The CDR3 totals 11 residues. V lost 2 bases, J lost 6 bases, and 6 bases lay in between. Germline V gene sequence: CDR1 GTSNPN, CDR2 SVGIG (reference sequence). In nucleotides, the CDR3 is TGTGCCTGGAGTCGGCGGGATACGCAGTATTTT. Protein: CAWSRRDTQYF.

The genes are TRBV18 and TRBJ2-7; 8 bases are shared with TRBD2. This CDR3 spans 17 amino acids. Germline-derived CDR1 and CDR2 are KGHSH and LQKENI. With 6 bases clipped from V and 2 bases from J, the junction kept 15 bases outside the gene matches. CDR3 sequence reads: CASSARGRAGATYEQYF. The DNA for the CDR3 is TGTGCCAGCTCGGCCAGGGGTCGAGCGGGAGCGACCTACGAGCAGTACTTC.

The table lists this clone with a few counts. The CDR3 sequence: CASSVNPSGGTDTQYF. Written as DNA, the CDR3 is TGTGCCAGCAGCGTAAACCCCAGCGGGGGAACAGATACGCAGTATTTT. The J gene is TRBJ2-3, the V gene TRBV9; 8 nucleotides align to TRBD2. CDR1 is SGDLS, CDR2 YYNGEE, per germline. V gave up 1 base and J gave up 3 bases; unmatched junction bases: 7. There are 16 residues in the CDR3.

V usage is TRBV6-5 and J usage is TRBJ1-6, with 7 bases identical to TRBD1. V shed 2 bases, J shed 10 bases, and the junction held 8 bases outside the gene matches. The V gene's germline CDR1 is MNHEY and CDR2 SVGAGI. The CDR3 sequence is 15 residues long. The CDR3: CASSYAQGMGSPLHF. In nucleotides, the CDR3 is TGTGCCAGCAGTTACGCACAGGGGATGGGATCACCCCTCCACTTT.

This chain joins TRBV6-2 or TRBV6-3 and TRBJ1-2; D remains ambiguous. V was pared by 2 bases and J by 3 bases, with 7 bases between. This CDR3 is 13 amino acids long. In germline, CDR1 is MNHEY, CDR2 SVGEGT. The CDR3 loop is CASSYGGYYGYTF. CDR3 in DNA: TGTGCCAGCAGTTACGGCGGGTACTATGGCTACACCTTC.

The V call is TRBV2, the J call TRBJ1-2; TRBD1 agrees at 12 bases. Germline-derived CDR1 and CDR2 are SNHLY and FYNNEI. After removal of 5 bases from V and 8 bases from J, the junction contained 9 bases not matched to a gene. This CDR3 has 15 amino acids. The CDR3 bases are TGTGCCAGCAGTCAACCGGGACAGGGGGCTTTCGGCTACACCTTC. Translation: CASSQPGQGAFGYTF.

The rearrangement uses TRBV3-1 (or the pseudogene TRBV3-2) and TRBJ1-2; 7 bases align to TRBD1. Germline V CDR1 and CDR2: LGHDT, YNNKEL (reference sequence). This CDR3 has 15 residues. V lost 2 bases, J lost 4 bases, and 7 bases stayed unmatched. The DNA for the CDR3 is TGTGCCAGCAGCCAATCGACAGGGATGGGCTATGGCTACACCTTC. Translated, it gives CASSQSTGMGYGYTF.

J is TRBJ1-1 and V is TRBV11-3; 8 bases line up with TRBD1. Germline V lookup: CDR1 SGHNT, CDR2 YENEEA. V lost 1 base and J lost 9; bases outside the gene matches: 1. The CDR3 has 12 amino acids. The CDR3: CASSLGTGKAFF. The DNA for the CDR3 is TGTGCCAGCAGCTTAGGGACAGGGAAAGCTTTCTTT.

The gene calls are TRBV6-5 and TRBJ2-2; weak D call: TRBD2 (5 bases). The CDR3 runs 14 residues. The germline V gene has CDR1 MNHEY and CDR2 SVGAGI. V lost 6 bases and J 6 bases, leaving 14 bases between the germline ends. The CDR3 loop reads CASSPQRVAGELFF. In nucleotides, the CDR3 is TGTGCCAGCAGCCCCCAGAGGGTCGCCGGGGAGCTGTTTTTT.

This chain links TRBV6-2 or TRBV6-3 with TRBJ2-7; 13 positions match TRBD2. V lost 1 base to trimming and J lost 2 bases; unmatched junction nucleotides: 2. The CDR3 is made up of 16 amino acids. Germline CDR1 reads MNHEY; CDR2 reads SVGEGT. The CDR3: CASSYFGTSGAYEQYF. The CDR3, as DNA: TGTGCCAGCAGTTACTTTGGGACTAGCGGGGCCTACGAGCAGTACTTC.

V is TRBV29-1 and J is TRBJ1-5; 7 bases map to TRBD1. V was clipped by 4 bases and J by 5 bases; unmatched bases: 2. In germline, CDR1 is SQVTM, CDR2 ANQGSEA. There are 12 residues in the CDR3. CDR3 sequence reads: CSVGTGHQPQHF. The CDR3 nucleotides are TGCAGCGTTGGGACAGGTCATCAGCCCCAGCATTTT.

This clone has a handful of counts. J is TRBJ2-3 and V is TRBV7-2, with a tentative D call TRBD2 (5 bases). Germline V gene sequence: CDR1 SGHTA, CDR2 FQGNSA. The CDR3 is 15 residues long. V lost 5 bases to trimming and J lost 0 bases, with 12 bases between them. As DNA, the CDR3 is TGTGCCAGCAGCACCCGGACTGGGAGCACAGATACGCAGTATTTT. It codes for CASSTRTGSTDTQYF. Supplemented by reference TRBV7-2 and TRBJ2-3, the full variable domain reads GAGVSQSPSNKVTEKGKDVELRCDPISGHTALYWYRQSLGQGLEFLIYFQGNSAPDKSGLPSDRFSAERTGGSVSTLTIQRTQQEDSAVYLCASSTRTGSTDTQYFGPGTRLTVL.